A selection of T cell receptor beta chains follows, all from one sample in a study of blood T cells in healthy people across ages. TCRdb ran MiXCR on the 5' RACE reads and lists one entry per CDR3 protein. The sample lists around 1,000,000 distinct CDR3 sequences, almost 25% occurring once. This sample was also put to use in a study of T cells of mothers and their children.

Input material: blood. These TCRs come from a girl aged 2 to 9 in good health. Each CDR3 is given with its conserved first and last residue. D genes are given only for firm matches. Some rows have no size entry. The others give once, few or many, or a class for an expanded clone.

TGCGCCAGCAGCTTGGCAGAAGAGACCCAGTACTTC,CASSLAEETQYF,many,-,TRBJ2-5,TRBV5-1
TGTGCCAGCAGCTTGTCAGTGGTAGCGGGGGCCGGAGAGACCCAGTACTTC,CASSLSVVAGAGETQYF,-,TRBD2,TRBJ2-5,TRBV7-9
TGCGCCAGCAGCTTGTGGTCAGGAGACACCGCTTCTGGAAACACCATATATTTT,CASSLWSGDTASGNTIYF,few,-,TRBJ1-3,TRBV5-1
TGTGCCAGCAGCTCCCTGGTGAACACTGAAGCTTTCTTT,CASSSLVNTEAFF,-,-,TRBJ1-1,TRBV7-3
TGTGCCAGCAGCGCGACTAGCGAAGGGGAGACCCAGTACTTC,CASSATSEGETQYF,few,TRBD2,TRBJ2-5,TRBV7-3
TGTGCCAGCAGCCCCCGCGGGCGCAGGGGTGAGACCCAGTACTTC,CASSPRGRRGETQYF,-,-,TRBJ2-5,TRBV7-2
TGTGCCAGCAGGAAAGGGGGAGGATCTGAAGCTTTCTTT,CASRKGGGSEAFF,-,-,TRBJ1-1,TRBV28
TGTGCCAGCAGTCTATACGACCGTACAAGAGGTATGAACACTGAAGCTTTCTTT,CASSLYDRTRGMNTEAFF,-,-,TRBJ1-1,TRBV28
TGCAGCTTCAAAGGGGGGCAGAACACCGGGGAGCTGTTTTTT,CSFKGGQNTGELFF,-,-,TRBJ2-2,TRBV29-1
TGTGCCAGCAGTTTAGAGAGGGGGAGTTTATTCACTGAAGCTTTCTTT,CASSLERGSLFTEAFF,few,-,TRBJ1-1,TRBV12-3/TRBV12-4
TGCAGTGCGCGGACGTGGTCCTACGAGCAGTACTTC,CSARTWSYEQYF,few,-,TRBJ2-7,TRBV20-1
TGTGCCAGCAGCTTACATGGGACTAGGCAGTACTTC,CASSLHGTRQYF,many,TRBD2,TRBJ2-7,TRBV7-2
TGTGCCAGCAGCGCATTAGCGGGAGTTCAAAATGAGCAGTTCTTC,CASSALAGVQNEQFF,-,TRBD2,TRBJ2-1,TRBV9
TGTGCCAGCAGCCATACACTCCAGGGGACTAACTATGGCTACACCTTC,CASSHTLQGTNYGYTF,few,-,TRBJ1-2,TRBV3-1
TGCAGTGCTAGCAGTATTCTCTCCTACGAGCAGTACTTC,CSASSILSYEQYF,-,-,TRBJ2-7,TRBV20-1
TGCAGTGCTAGAGCCCGGGAAGTCCAGTTCGCGTATGGCTACACCTTC,CSARAREVQFAYGYTF,few,-,TRBJ1-2,TRBV20-1
TGTGCCAGCAGCTTAGTAGGCCGCGAATTAGGCTACGAGCAGTACTTC,CASSLVGRELGYEQYF,few,-,TRBJ2-7,TRBV7-2
TGTGCCAGCCTCTACTTGCGGGGAGAGGAGACCCAGTACTTC,CASLYLRGEETQYF,few,-,TRBJ2-5,TRBV4-2
TGTGCCAGCTCACCGGGCCTCCCTGAGGGCTACACCTTC,CASSPGLPEGYTF,once,-,TRBJ1-2,TRBV18
TGCAGTGCCGAAGGGACTAGCGGGAGAGAGTTCTATGAGCAGTTCTTC,CSAEGTSGREFYEQFF,-,TRBD2,TRBJ2-1,TRBV20-1
TGTGCCAGCAGCTTACAAGGGCCAGGGCCCGTTGGGCAGTACTTC,CASSLQGPGPVGQYF,once,-,TRBJ2-7,TRBV7-2
TGTGCCAGCAGCTTGACTCTAGCGGGGGAGGACAATGAGCAGTTCTTC,CASSLTLAGEDNEQFF,-,TRBD2,TRBJ2-1,TRBV7-9
TGTGCCACCAGCATTGGGTTCTCCCTAACGAAAGAGGAAAGACCCTACGAGCAGTACTTC,CATSIGFSLTKEERPYEQYF,few,-,TRBJ2-7,TRBV15
TGTGCCGCGGGAGGCGGGGGGGATACAGATACGCAGTATTTT,CAAGGGGDTDTQYF,few,TRBD2,TRBJ2-3,TRBV6-5
TGTGCCAGCAGTCAGACTAGTCCCAAGGGGACTAGCACAGATACGCAGTATTTT,CASSQTSPKGTSTDTQYF,-,-,TRBJ2-3,TRBV6-1
TGTGCCAGTAAATTGCCGGCAGGGACCCAGTACTTC,CASKLPAGTQYF,few,-,TRBJ2-5,TRBV12-3/TRBV12-4
TGTGCCAGCAGCGCGACAGCTTCCTACGAGCAGTACTTC,CASSATASYEQYF,-,-,TRBJ2-7,TRBV7-9
TGTGCCAGCAGCTTAAGTCGGGGCGGAGATACGCAGTATTTT,CASSLSRGGDTQYF,few,-,TRBJ2-3,TRBV7-9